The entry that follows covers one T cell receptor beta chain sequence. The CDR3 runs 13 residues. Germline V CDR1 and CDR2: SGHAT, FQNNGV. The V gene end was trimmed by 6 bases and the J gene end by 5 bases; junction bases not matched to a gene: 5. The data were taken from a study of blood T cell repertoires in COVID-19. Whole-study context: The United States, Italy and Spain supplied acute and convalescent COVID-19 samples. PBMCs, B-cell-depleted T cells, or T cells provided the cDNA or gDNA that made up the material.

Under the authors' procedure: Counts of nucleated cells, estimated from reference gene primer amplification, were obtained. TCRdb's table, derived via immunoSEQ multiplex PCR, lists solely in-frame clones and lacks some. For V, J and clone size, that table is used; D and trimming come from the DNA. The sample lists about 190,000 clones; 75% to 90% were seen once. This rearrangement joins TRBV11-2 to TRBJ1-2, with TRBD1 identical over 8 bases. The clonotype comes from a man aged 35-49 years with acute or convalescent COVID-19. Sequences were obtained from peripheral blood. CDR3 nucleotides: TGTGCCAGCAGGGTTACAGGGGGTTATGGCTACACCTTC. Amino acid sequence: CASRVTGGYGYTF.